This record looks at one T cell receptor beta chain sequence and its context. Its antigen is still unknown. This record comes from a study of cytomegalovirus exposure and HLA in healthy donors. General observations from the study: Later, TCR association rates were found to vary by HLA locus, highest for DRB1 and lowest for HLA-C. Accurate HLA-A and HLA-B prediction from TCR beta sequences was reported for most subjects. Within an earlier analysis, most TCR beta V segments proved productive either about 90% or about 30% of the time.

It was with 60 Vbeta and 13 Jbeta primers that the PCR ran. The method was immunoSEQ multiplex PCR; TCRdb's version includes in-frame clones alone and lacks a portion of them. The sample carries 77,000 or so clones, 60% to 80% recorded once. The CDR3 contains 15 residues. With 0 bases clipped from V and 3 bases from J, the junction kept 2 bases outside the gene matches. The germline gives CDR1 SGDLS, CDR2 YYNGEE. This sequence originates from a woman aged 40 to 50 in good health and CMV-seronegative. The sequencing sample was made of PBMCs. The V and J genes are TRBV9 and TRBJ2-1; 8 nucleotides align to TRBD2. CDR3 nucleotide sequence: TGTGCCAGCAGCGTAGGGGGACTAGGCTACAATGAGCAGTTCTTC. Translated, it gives CASSVGGLGYNEQFF.